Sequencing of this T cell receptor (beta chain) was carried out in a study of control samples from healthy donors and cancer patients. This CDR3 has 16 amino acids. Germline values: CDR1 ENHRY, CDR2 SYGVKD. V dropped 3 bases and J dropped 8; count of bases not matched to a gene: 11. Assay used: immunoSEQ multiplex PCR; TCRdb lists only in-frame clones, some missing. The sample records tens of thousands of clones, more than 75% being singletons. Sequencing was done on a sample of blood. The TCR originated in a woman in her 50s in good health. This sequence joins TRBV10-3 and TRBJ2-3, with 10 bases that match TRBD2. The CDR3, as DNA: TGTGCCATCAGTGATCATACTAGCGGGAAAGAAGGTACGCAGTATTTT. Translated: CAISDHTSGKEGTQYF.